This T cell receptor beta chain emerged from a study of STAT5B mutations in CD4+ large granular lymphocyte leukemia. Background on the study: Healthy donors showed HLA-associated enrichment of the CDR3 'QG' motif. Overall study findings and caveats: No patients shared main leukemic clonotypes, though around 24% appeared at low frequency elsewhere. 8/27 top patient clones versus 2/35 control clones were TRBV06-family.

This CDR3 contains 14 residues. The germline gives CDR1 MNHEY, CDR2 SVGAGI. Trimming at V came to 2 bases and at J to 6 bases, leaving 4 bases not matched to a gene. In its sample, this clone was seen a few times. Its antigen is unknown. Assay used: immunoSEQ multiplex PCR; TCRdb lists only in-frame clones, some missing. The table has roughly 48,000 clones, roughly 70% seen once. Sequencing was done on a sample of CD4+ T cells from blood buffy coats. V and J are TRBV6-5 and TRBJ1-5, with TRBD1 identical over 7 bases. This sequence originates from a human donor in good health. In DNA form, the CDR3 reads TGTGCCAGCAGTTACAGGGGGCAAGGTCAGCCCCAGCATTTT. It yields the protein CASSYRGQGQPQHF.